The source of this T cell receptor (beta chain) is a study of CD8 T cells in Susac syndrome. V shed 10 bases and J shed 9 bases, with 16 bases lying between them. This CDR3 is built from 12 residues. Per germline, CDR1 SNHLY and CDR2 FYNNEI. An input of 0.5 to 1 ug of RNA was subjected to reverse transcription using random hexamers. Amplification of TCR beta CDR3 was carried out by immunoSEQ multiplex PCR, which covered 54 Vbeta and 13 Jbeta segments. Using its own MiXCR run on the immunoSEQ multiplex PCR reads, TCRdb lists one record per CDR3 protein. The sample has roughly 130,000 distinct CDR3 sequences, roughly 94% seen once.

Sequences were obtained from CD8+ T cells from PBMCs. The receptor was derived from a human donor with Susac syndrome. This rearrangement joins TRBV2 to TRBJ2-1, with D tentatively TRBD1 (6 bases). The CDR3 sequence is CATWTVLGEQFF. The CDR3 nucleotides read TGTGCCACCTGGACAGTGTTGGGTGAGCAGTTCTTC.